The present entry profiles one TCR beta chain with its context. This specimen belongs to a study of T-cell reconstitution after alpha-beta-depleted transplantation in children. This CDR3 has 18 amino acids. With V trimmed by 1 base and J by 0 bases, 10 bases remained unmatched. Germline V lookup: CDR1 SGHAT, CDR2 FQNNGV. Preparation of the TCRbeta library was carried out with unique molecular identifiers. TCRdb itself ran the PCR reads through MiXCR, one entry per CDR3 protein. Among some 500,000 distinct CDR3 sequences listed, about 31% were seen once. The V gene is TRBV11-2, the J gene TRBJ2-7, with 9 bases aligning to TRBD1. This specimen consisted of PBMCs from the stem cell graft donor, obtained from the stem cell graft. This clonotype originated in a human donor who donated a stem cell graft to a child with aplastic anemia. CDR3 bases: TGTGCCAGCAGCTTAGTGGGGGACGGGACAGGGAGCTCCTACGAGCAGTACTTC. This codes for CASSLVGDGTGSSYEQYF.